The clone carrying this T cell receptor (beta chain) was recorded a few times. Its antigen is not known. MiXCR was run by TCRdb on the 5' RACE reads, yielding one entry per CDR3 protein. The table lists approximately 630,000 distinct CDR3 sequences, just over 7% of them singletons. The data derive from a study of identical twins. Broader study findings: Modelling approaches yielded underestimates of out-of-frame TCR alpha sharing between monozygotic twins.

Germline loops: CDR1 SGHTA, CDR2 FQGNSA. The trim removed 5 bases at V and 4 bases at J, leaving 8 bases unmatched. CDR3 length: 15 amino acids. These same data were also listed under a study on yellow fever vaccine responses in identical twins. From that study: Twins reportedly showed a vaccine T cell response that seemed partly convergent and partly personalized.

Sequencing was performed on PBMCs. The chain couples TRBV7-2 to TRBJ2-1; 7 bases match TRBD1. The receptor's source is a woman younger than 30 in good health. CDR3 protein: CASSEGQVSYNEQFF. CDR3 bases: TGTGCCAGCAGCGAAGGACAGGTTTCGTACAATGAGCAGTTCTTC. Combining the CDR3 with reference TRBV7-2 and TRBJ2-1 gives the whole variable domain GAGVSQSPSNKVTEKGKDVELRCDPISGHTALYWYRQSLGQGLEFLIYFQGNSAPDKSGLPSDRFSAERTGGSVSTLTIQRTQQEDSAVYLCASSEGQVSYNEQFFGPGTRLTVL.